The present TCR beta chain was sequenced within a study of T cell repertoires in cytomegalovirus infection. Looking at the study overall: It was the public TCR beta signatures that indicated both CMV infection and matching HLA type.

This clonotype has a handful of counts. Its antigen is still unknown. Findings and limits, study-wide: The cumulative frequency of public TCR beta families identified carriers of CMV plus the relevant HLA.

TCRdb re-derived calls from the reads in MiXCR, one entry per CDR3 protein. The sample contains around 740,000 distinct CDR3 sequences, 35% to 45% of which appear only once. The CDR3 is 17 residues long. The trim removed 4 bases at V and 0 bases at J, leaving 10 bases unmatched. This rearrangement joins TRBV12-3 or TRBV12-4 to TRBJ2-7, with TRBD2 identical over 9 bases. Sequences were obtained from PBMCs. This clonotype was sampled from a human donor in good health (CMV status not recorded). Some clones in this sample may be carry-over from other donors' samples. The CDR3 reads CASSSLASGKSSYEQYF. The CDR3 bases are TGTGCCAGCAGTTCCCTAGCTAGCGGGAAAAGCTCCTACGAGCAGTACTTC.